Described below is a single TCR beta chain sequence and its context. This clone was picked up one time. It lacks a known antigen. No much larger clonotype is one base removed from it; base qualities were not supplied. The sample originates from a study of blood T cell repertoires in COVID-19 (dated by TCRdb to about 2020). Background on the whole study: The collaborator samples originated in the United States, Italy and Spain and spanned the acute and convalescent phases of COVID-19. The prospective study material was composed of cDNA or gDNA derived from T cells, B-cell-depleted T cells, or PBMCs. The dataset comprised deeply sampled blood TCRbeta repertoires from subjects exposed to, actively infected with, or recovered from COVID-19. The repertoires were made available in a free public database intended to serve as a resource for research on the immune response to SARS-CoV-2. The samples were drawn from the first 160 participants of the ongoing ImmuneRACE study and from over a thousand subjects provided by 6 global collaborators. Nearly every sample came with metadata listing a de-identified subject ID, COVID-19 status, age in years and sex. Where HLA class I and class II types were available, the types were taken from metadata supplied by the sample provider, not from assay-based typing.

TCRbeta CDR3 regions were amplified from genomic DNA by means of the immunoSEQ Assay, a bias-controlled multiplex PCR. The study's own analysis went as follows. Nucleated cell counts per sample were estimated from amplification of reference gene primers within the assay. To quantify the absolute abundance of each unique TCRbeta CDR3 rearrangement, sequence reads were collapsed and filtered. For each sample, productive Simpson clonality was calculated by taking the square root of Simpson's diversity index across productive rearrangements. TCRdb holds this immuneACCESS table with in-frame rearrangements only. Some clones are missing; in checked studies, unresolved V genes explain under half, and the rest has no known cause. The DNA was the basis for D and trimming; V, J and clone size are from that table. This sample has about 44,000 clones in its table, and around 82% of those were observed once. In total, the top ten clones hold approximately 4% of the sample.

The research as a whole found: The quantity of clinical and demographic metadata differed by source and by participant and was supplied without curation.

The germline ends are 12 bases apart after V is trimmed by 6 bases and J by 6 bases. The CDR3 sequence holds 12 residues, the cysteine and phenylalanine included. Only the CDR3 region is kept as DNA, spanning 36 bases read in frame from base 1. Reading the germline V gene (reference sequence) gives CDR1 MNHNY and CDR2 SVGAGI. Whole blood was collected in K2EDTA tubes by collaborating institutions according to the institutions' own protocols. For TCRbeta analysis, collaborator samples were shipped as frozen whole blood, as isolated PBMCs, or as DNA extracted from either sample type. The TCR comes from a woman in her seventies with acute or convalescent COVID-19. The rearranged segments are TRBV6-6 and TRBJ2-7; the D gene is perhaps TRBD1, from 6 matching bases. Specimen: peripheral blood. In nucleotide form, the sequence is TGTGCCAGCAGCAGGGGAAATGGCGAGCAGTACTTC. This encodes CASSRGNGEQYF.